These 15 T cell receptor beta chains were sequenced from one sample in a study of blood T cell repertoires in COVID-19 (dated by TCRdb to 2018 to 2021). The library was prepared using the immunoSEQ multiplex PCR assay. TCRdb's version of the immuneACCESS table is confined to in-frame rearrangements and falls short of the full clone set. An unresolved V gene accounts for under half of the shortfall where checked; the remainder is of unknown origin. This sample lists roughly 350,000 clones; about nine tenths were detected once. In total, the top ten clones hold under 6.5% of the sample. The sequenced material came from peripheral blood. The receptors were sampled from a woman between 50 and 59 years old with COVID-19, enrolled during active disease.

This clone has only one observation. This rearrangement joins TRBV4-2 to TRBJ2-5; D not resolved. V gave up 0 bases and J gave up 5 bases, with 10 bases separating them. The CDR3 length is 14 residues. Per germline, CDR1 LGHNA and CDR2 YNFKEQ. This CDR3 reads CASSQDRLGETQYF. CDR3 bases: TGTGCCAGCAGCCAAGATCGGCTCGGGGAGACCCAGTACTTC.

This chain uses TRBV7-9 with TRBJ1-1; weak D call: TRBD1 (6 bases). V was cut by 4 bases and J by 0 bases, with 9 bases left in between. Germline V gene data show CDR1 as SEHNR and CDR2 as FQNEAQ (reference sequence). This CDR3 has 14 residues. CDR3 DNA sequence: TGTGCCAGCAGCTGGACAGCTATGAACACTGAAGCTTTCTTT. This codes for CASSWTAMNTEAFF.

DNA for the CDR3: TGTGCCAGCACCAGGGGGGTGAACACTGAAGCTTTCTTT. Encoded protein: CASTRGVNTEAFF. V is TRBV27 and J is TRBJ1-1; 7 positions match TRBD1. Unmatched junction bases numbered 2, after V lost 7 bases and J lost 0 bases. Germline CDR1 and CDR2: MNHEY and SMNVEV (reference sequence). The CDR3 has 13 amino acids.

The gene calls are TRBV5-6 and TRBJ2-1, with D possibly matching TRBD2 (5 bases). CDR1 is SGHDT, CDR2 YYEEEE, per germline. The V end lost 2 bases, the J end lost 10 bases, and 22 bases lay between the germline ends. The CDR3 runs to 16 residues. CDR3 sequence reads: CASSLLGESGGKEQFF. CDR3 nucleotide sequence: TGTGCCAGCAGCTTATTAGGAGAGAGCGGAGGTAAAGAGCAGTTCTTC.

The V and J genes are TRBV6-1 and TRBJ1-1; weak D call: TRBD1 (6 bases). The germline V gene encodes CDR1 MNHNS and CDR2 SASEGT. This CDR3 has 16 amino acids. V gave up 0 bases and J gave up 6 bases, with 17 bases separating them. CDR3 sequence: CASSEALAGGGSEAFF. The CDR3 bases are TGTGCCAGCAGTGAAGCGCTCGCGGGGGGCGGGTCTGAAGCTTTCTTT.

J is TRBJ2-2 and V is TRBV7-9, with TRBD2 identical over 8 bases. Germline-derived CDR1 and CDR2 are SEHNR and FQNEAQ (reference sequence). J was trimmed by 4 bases and V by 5 bases; bases with no gene match: 9. This CDR3 comprises 16 residues. CDR3 region: CASSPWGTRVTGELFF. CDR3 sequence (DNA): TGTGCCAGCAGCCCATGGGGGACTAGGGTCACCGGGGAGCTGTTTTTT. Variable domain in full (rest from reference TRBV7-9 and TRBJ2-2): DTGVSQNPRHKITKRGQNVTFRCDPISEHNRLYWYRQTLGQGPEFLTYFQNEAQLEKSRLLSDRFSAERPKGSFSTLEIQRTEQGDSAMYLCASSPWGTRVTGELFFGEGSRLTVL.

CDR3 DNA: TGTGCCAGCAGTTACGAGGGTCTGAATTCACCCCTCCACTTT. This codes for CASSYEGLNSPLHF. The V gene is TRBV6-5, the J gene TRBJ1-6; D remains ambiguous. Germline CDR1 is MNHEY and CDR2 is SVGAGI. Trimming removed 2 bases from V and 7 bases from J, with 9 bases in between. The CDR3 totals 14 residues.

The chain joins TRBV5-6 to TRBJ1-4, with 8 bases identical to TRBD1. The ends lost 4 bases at V and 7 bases at J; junction bases unmatched: 9. This CDR3 region has 15 residues. The germline gives CDR1 SGHDT, CDR2 YYEEEE. In DNA, the CDR3 is TGTGCCAGCAGCATAAGGACAGGGATTCGTGAAAAACTGTTTTTT. This sequence encodes CASSIRTGIREKLFF.

The chain uses TRBV5-5 and TRBJ1-5, with TRBD1 as a possible D gene (6 bases). V lost 3 bases to trimming and J lost 6 bases, with 13 bases between them. From germline, CDR1 is SGHKS and CDR2 YYEKEE (reference sequence). The CDR3 loop spans 14 amino acids. The CDR3 DNA is TGTGCCAGCAGCTACGATTACAGGGCTCAGCCCCAGCATTTT. Encoded protein: CASSYDYRAQPQHF.

V gene TRBV9 combines with J gene TRBJ2-3, with D tentatively TRBD1 (6 bases). Germline CDR1 is SGDLS and CDR2 is YYNGEE. The V end was cut by 0 bases, the J end by 4 bases, with 15 bases between. There are 16 residues in the CDR3. CDR3 DNA sequence: TGTGCCAGCAGCGTAGGGGGGCGGCATATTCCAGATACGCAGTATTTT. Translated: CASSVGGRHIPDTQYF.

The chain couples TRBV7-2 to TRBJ1-2; D perhaps matches TRBD1 (6 bases). CDR1 is SGHTA, CDR2 FQGNSA, per germline. The CDR3 totals 14 residues. The ends were cut back, 5 bases at V and 4 bases at J, with 14 bases in the middle. The CDR3 is CASSPQGSSYGYTF. CDR3 nucleotide sequence: TGTGCCAGCAGCCCACAGGGTTCGTCCTATGGCTACACCTTC. Using reference TRBV7-2 and TRBJ1-2 for the parts outside the CDR3, the full variable domain is GAGVSQSPSNKVTEKGKDVELRCDPISGHTALYWYRQSLGQGLEFLIYFQGNSAPDKSGLPSDRFSAERTGGSVSTLTIQRTQQEDSAVYLCASSPQGSSYGYTFGSGTRLTVV.

This sequence joins TRBV6-2 or TRBV6-3 and TRBJ1-1; 8 bases match TRBD1. The J segment lost 5 bases and the V segment lost 3 bases, leaving 26 bases of the junction unmatched. From germline, CDR1 is MNHEY and CDR2 SVGEGT. CDR3 size: 21 residues. The CDR3 DNA is TGTGCCAGCAGTTATCATGCTAAGGACAGGGAAAAGATCGTAGGTGAGACTGAAGCTTTCTTT. It codes for CASSYHAKDREKIVGETEAFF.

The J gene is TRBJ1-6, the V gene TRBV28; TRBD1 aligns across 11 bases. Germline assignment: CDR1 MDHEN and CDR2 SYDVKM. The CDR3 is 19 residues long. J was trimmed by 1 base and V by 5 bases; bases with no gene match: 10. CDR3 residues: CASSEGTGGKGSYNSPLHF. Here the CDR3 DNA reads TGTGCCAGCAGTGAAGGGACAGGGGGGAAAGGGTCCTATAATTCACCCCTCCACTTT.

J is TRBJ1-6 and V is TRBV6-4; weak D call: TRBD1 (5 bases). Germline assignment: CDR1 MRHNA and CDR2 SNTAGT. Trimming removed 6 bases from V and 7 bases from J, with 10 bases in between. This CDR3 region has 13 residues. The CDR3 is CASRPQGNSPLHF. Written as DNA, the CDR3 is TGTGCCAGCAGACCCCAGGGAAATTCACCCCTCCACTTT.

The rearrangement links TRBV9 to TRBJ1-6; no definite D call. Germline V gene lookup returns CDR1 SGDLS and CDR2 YYNGEE. The CDR3 has 14 residues. Trimming stripped 3 bases from V and 7 bases from J, with 11 bases between. CDR3 DNA: TGTGCCAGCAGCGCCGTTATTCCGAATTCACCCCTCCACTTT. Translating it yields CASSAVIPNSPLHF.